Following are 18 T cell receptor beta chains from one sample sequenced in a study of T cell repertoires in cytomegalovirus infection. Their antigens are not known. From the reads, TCRdb called clonotypes with MiXCR, one entry per CDR3 protein. Of 650,000 to 850,000 distinct CDR3 sequences in the sample, 25% to 30% were seen once. Specimen: cultured CD8+ T cells from PBMCs, collected from culture after CMV antigen stimulation. Receptors were obtained from a human donor in good health (CMV status not recorded). Some clones in this sample may be carry-over from other donors' samples.

The CDR3 sequence is CASRYNRDRARPDYGYTF. CDR3 sequence (DNA): TGTGCCAGTAGATACAACCGGGACAGGGCCCGTCCTGACTATGGCTACACCTTC. J is TRBJ1-2 and V is TRBV19; 9 bases match TRBD1. The CDR3 consists of 18 residues. Looked up from germline, CDR1 is LNHDA and CDR2 is SQIVND (reference sequence). V lost 6 bases and J lost 3; bases outside the gene matches: 17.

This clonotype was counted between two and nine times. The gene calls are TRBV29-1 and TRBJ1-2; D unclear. Germline-derived CDR1 and CDR2 are SQVTM and ANQGSEA. This CDR3 has 13 residues. Trimming shortened V by 0 bases and J by 8 bases, and 13 bases separated the two germline ends. As DNA, the CDR3 is TGCAGCGTTGAAGACACAGTTCCCCCCGGCTACACCTTC. Its translation is CSVEDTVPPGYTF.

This rearrangement joins TRBV28 to TRBJ1-3; D uncertain. Per the germline V gene, CDR1 is MDHEN and CDR2 is SYDVKM. This CDR3 has 12 amino acids. V was cut by 8 bases and J by 4 bases, with 9 bases left in between. CDR3 region: CASAEGGNTIYF. CDR3 in DNA: TGTGCCAGCGCGGAGGGAGGAAACACCATATATTTT.

This clonotype was found a few times. This chain connects TRBV27 to TRBJ1-1; D not resolved. Germline V gives CDR1 MNHEY, CDR2 SMNVEV (reference sequence). Trimming pared 6 bases from V and 11 bases from J, leaving 13 bases between. The CDR3 has 11 residues. CDR3 residues: CASRGGYKAFF. CDR3 sequence (DNA): TGTGCCAGCAGAGGAGGGTACAAGGCTTTCTTT.

In this sample, this clonotype is medium-sized. The chain carries TRBV10-3 and TRBJ2-2; D is undetermined. The CDR3 is 15 residues long. The V gene lost 4 bases and the J gene lost 6 bases, with 15 bases spanning the gap. In germline, CDR1 is ENHRY, CDR2 SYGVKD. In nucleotides, the CDR3 is TGTGCCATCAGTGTCTCACCGGGCCGGGCCGGGGAGCTGTTTTTT. It translates to CAISVSPGRAGELFF.

The chain links TRBV9 to TRBJ1-2; 8 bases fit TRBD1. Germline lookup yields CDR1 SGDLS and CDR2 YYNGEE. V lost 6 bases to trimming and J lost 7 bases; unmatched junction nucleotides: 5. This CDR3 is built from 12 residues. Written as DNA, the CDR3 is TGTGCCAGCAAAACCGGGACAGGTGGCTACACCTTC. Translation: CASKTGTGGYTF.

In its sample, this clonotype was seen many times. The chain employs TRBV6-2 or TRBV6-3 and TRBJ2-2; 8 positions agree with TRBD1. The length of the CDR3 is 18 residues. Germline assignment: CDR1 MNHEY and CDR2 SVGEGT. V was clipped by 8 bases and J by 2 bases; unmatched bases: 16. The CDR3 loop is CASLNLLSGGRNTGELFF. DNA of the CDR3: TGTGCCAGCCTAAACCTGCTATCAGGGGGCCGAAACACCGGGGAGCTGTTTTTT.

The chain joins TRBV2 to TRBJ2-7, with 10 bases that match TRBD1. Germline trimming cut 0 bases from V and 6 bases from J; bases unmatched to any gene: 5. Germline V lookup: CDR1 SNHLY, CDR2 FYNNEI. CDR3 size: 15 residues. The DNA for the CDR3 is TGTGCCAGCAGTGAAGCGCTTGGGACAGGGGCCGAGCAGTACGTC. Amino acids: CASSEALGTGAEQYV.

The V and J genes are TRBV29-1 and TRBJ1-2; maybe TRBD1 (5 bases). CDR1 and CDR2 (germline): SQVTM, ANQGSEA. This CDR3 contains 14 residues. The V gene lost 3 bases and the J gene lost 2 bases, with 13 bases spanning the gap. This CDR3 reads CSVDKAGHNYGYTF. CDR3 nucleotide sequence: TGCAGCGTTGATAAAGCAGGGCACAACTATGGCTACACCTTC.

This clonotype showed up just once. The CDR3 region is CATSRGAGTSGGRYQETQYF. The CDR3 bases are TGTGCCACCAGCAGGGGGGCCGGGACTAGCGGGGGAAGGTACCAAGAGACCCAGTACTTC. This chain uses TRBV15 with TRBJ2-5; 14 bases are a match to TRBD2. The CDR3 is 20 residues long. The V gene end was trimmed by 3 bases and the J gene end by 0 bases; junction bases not matched to a gene: 12. CDR1 and CDR2 (germline): LNHNV, YYDKDF (reference sequence).

This clonotype was recorded once. In DNA form, the CDR3 reads TGTGCCATACTGGGGACGGCTAGAGAGCAGTACGTC. Protein: CAILGTAREQYV. J is TRBJ2-7 and V is TRBV6-6; perhaps D is TRBD1 or TRBD2 (5 bases each). The CDR3 spans 12 residues. The germline V gene has CDR1 MNHNY and CDR2 SVGAGI (reference sequence). V lost 10 bases and J lost 7, with 17 bases in between.

This clonotype was seen ten or more times. The rearrangement uses TRBV7-2 and TRBJ2-7, with D perhaps TRBD2 (6 bases). V lost 5 bases, J lost 5 bases, and 10 bases lay in between. Germline CDR1 SGHTA, CDR2 FQGNSA. The CDR3 is 12 amino acids. The CDR3 DNA reads TGTGCCAGCAGCCGATGGGGGGACGAGCAGTACGTC. It codes for CASSRWGDEQYV.

The V gene is TRBV7-6, the J gene TRBJ2-1; no clear D. There are 13 residues in the CDR3. Germline V gene data show CDR1 as SGHVS and CDR2 as FNYEAQ. Trimming pared 8 bases from V and 2 bases from J, leaving 10 bases between. CDR3 loop: CASGPITYNEQFF. The CDR3 coding sequence is TGTGCCAGCGGTCCAATCACCTACAATGAGCAGTTCTTC. Looking up the rest from reference TRBV7-6 and TRBJ2-1 gives the full variable domain: GAGVSQSPRYKVTKRGQDVALRCDPISGHVSLYWYRQALGQGPEFLTYFNYEAQQDKSGLPNDRFSAERPEGSISTLTIQRTEQRDSAMYRCASGPITYNEQFFGPGTRLTVL.

The V gene is TRBV12-3 or TRBV12-4, the J gene TRBJ2-7; 7 bases align to TRBD1. V dropped 6 bases and J dropped 3; count of bases not matched to a gene: 8. CDR3 length: 14 residues. The CDR3 coding sequence is TGTGCCAGCAGCGAAACAGGGGAAATCTACGAGCAGTACTTC. This sequence encodes CASSETGEIYEQYF.

V usage is TRBV9 and J usage is TRBJ2-2; perhaps TRBD1 as D (5 bases). This CDR3 spans 15 amino acids. V was clipped by 4 bases and J by 3 bases, with 13 bases between them. CDR1 and CDR2 from the germline V gene are SGDLS and YYNGEE. CDR3: CASSSDSGDTGELFF. In nucleotides, the CDR3 is TGTGCCAGCAGCAGCGACAGTGGAGACACCGGGGAGCTGTTTTTT.

The CDR3 nucleotides are TGTGCCAGCAGCCCCCACGGGCCCGACGAGCAGTACGTC. Protein sequence: CASSPHGPDEQYV. V is TRBV7-9 and J is TRBJ2-7, with D uncertain. Trimming pared 5 bases from V and 5 bases from J, leaving 13 bases between. CDR1 is SEHNR and CDR2 is FQNEAQ in the germline V gene (reference sequence). CDR3 length equals 13 residues.

The chain joins TRBV24-1 to TRBJ1-1; D may be TRBD1 (5 bases). This CDR3 comprises 15 residues. Germline CDR1 is KGHDR and CDR2 is SFDVKD. V lost 4 bases and J lost 4, with 15 bases in between. The CDR3 DNA reads as TGTGCCACCAGTGACCCGAAGGGGCTTGGCACTGAAGCTTTCTTT. Translation: CATSDPKGLGTEAFF.

This chain uses TRBV12-3 or TRBV12-4 with TRBJ2-3; 9 bases fit TRBD2. CDR3 size: 18 residues. The V gene end was trimmed by 5 bases and the J gene end by 0 bases; junction bases not matched to a gene: 12. The CDR3 here is CASSVRLQRGESTDTQYF. In nucleotides, the CDR3 is TGTGCCAGCAGTGTCCGCCTCCAGCGGGGGGAGAGCACAGATACGCAGTATTTT.